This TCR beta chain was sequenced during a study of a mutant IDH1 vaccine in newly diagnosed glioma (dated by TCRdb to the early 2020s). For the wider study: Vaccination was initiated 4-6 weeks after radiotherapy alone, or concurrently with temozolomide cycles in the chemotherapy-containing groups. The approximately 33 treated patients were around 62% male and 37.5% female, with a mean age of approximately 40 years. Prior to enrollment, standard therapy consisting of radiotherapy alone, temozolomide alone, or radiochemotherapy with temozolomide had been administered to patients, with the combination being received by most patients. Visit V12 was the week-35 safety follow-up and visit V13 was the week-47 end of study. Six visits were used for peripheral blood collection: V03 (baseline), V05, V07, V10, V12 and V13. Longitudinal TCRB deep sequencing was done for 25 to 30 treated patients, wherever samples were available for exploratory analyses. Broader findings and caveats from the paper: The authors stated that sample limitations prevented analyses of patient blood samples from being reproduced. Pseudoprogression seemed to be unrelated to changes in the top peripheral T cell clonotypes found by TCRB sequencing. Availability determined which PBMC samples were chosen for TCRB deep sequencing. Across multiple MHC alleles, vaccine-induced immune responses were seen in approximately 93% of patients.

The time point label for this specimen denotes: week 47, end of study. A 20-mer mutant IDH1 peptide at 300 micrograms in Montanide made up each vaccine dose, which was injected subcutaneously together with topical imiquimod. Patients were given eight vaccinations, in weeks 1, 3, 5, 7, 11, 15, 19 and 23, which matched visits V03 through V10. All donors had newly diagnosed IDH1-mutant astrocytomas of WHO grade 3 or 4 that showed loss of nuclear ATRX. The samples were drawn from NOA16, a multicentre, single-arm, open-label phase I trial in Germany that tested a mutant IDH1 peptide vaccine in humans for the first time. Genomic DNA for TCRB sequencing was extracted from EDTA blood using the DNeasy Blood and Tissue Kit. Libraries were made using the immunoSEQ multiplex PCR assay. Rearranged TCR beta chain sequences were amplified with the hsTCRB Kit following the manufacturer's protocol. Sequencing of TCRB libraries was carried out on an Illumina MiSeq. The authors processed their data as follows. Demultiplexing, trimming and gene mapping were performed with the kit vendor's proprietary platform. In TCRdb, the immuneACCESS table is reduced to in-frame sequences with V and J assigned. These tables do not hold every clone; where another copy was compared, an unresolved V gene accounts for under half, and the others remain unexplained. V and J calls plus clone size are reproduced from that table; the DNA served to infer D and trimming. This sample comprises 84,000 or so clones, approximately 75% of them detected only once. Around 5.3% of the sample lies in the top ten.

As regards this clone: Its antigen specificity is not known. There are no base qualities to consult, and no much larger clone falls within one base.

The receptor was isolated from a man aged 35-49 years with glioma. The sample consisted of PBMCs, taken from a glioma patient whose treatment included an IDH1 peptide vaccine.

In nucleotides, the sequence is TGTGCCAGCAGCACCGGGACACTTTCCCAAGAGACCCAGTACTTC. Translated, this is CASSTGTLSQETQYF. This chain is built from TRBV5-8 and TRBJ2-5; 6 matching bases give a weak D call of TRBD1. There are 15 amino acids in the CDR3, from cysteine to phenylalanine inclusive. The sequence is cut down to CDR3 DNA, 45 bases in frame from base 1. According to the germline V gene, CDR1 reads SGHTS and CDR2 reads YDEGEE. The V and J ends are trimmed by 4 bases and 1 base, leaving 14 bases between them.